This TCR beta chain emerged from a study of lymphopenia after photon versus proton radiotherapy. About this clone itself: Its antigen is unknown.

Germline assignment: CDR1 MNHEY and CDR2 SMNVEV (reference sequence). Trimming took 7 bases from V and 5 from J; bases not matched to a gene: 10. The CDR3 has 15 amino acids. Findings and limits, study-wide: Post-nadir TCR diversity decline inversely tracked overall survival among those who died. Relative stability marked proton patients; photon patients lost diversity and naive cells. Better survival with proton therapy was suggested as possible, not demonstrated. After the lymphocyte nadir, photon-treated repertoires showed oligoclonal expansion, especially of CD8+ Temra cells.

The table came from immunoSEQ multiplex PCR; TCRdb's copy has only in-frame clones and leaves some out. This sample has tens of thousands of clones, with about four fifths found just once. The receptor was derived from a woman aged 45-65 years with pancreatic cancer. The chain carries TRBV27 and TRBJ2-3, with TRBD2 matching over 9 bases. The material sequenced was peripheral blood, taken from a patient treated with photon-based radiotherapy. CDR3 sequence (DNA): TGTGCCAGCATTAACATAGCGGGAGCGGGAGATACGCAGTATTTT. Protein sequence: CASINIAGAGDTQYF.